Below are 27 T cell receptor beta chains sequenced from a single sample in a study of breast tumors, draining lymph nodes, adjacent tissues (dated by TCRdb to the mid-2010s). Lymph node samples were obtained from the axillary draining lymph nodes of breast cancer patients. The library was built by means of multiplex PCR. The instrument was an Illumina HiSeq 2000. TCRdb itself trimmed the public reads at Q25 with fastp, ran MiXCR and retained productive beta chains. Under each unique CDR3 protein, matching rows form one entry showing the most common genes and DNA. This sample lists around 130,000 distinct CDR3 sequences; approximately 30% were detected once. The leading ten clones occupy around 2.3% of the sample. Sequenced material: axillary lymph node tissue. The receptors originated from a female donor with breast cancer. Some clones in this sample may be carry-over from other donors' samples.

Remarks on this clonotype: Its ends do not fully match the called genes, so a read error is possible. The chain joins TRBV29-1 to TRBJ1-5, with 8 bases fitting TRBD1. CDR1 is SQVTM and CDR2 is ANQGSEA in the germline V gene. The CDR3 spans 13 residues. The CDR3 sequence: CSVSTGGYQSQHF. CDR3 nucleotides: TGCAGCGTGAGTACAGGGGGTTATCAGTCCCAGCATTTT.

This clonotype showed up many times. The V gene is TRBV6-6, the J gene TRBJ2-1; a possible D gene is TRBD1 (8 bases). The CDR3 is 13 residues long. V was clipped by 8 bases and J by 7 bases, with 15 bases between them. The germline gives CDR1 MNHNY, CDR2 SVGAGI (reference sequence). The CDR3 here is CASGQGGRNEQFF. The CDR3 bases are TGTGCCAGCGGACAGGGAGGGAGGAATGAGCAGTTCTTC.

Concerning this clonotype itself: It may be a read error: a sequence one base away is much more abundant. The gene calls are TRBV6-1 and TRBJ2-6, with D tentatively TRBD1 (5 bases). The germline V gene encodes CDR1 MNHNS and CDR2 SASEGT. V was shortened by 7 bases and J by 4 bases, with 17 bases between the two germline ends. This CDR3 has 16 residues. The CDR3: CASNPLQVTGANVLTF. CDR3 nucleotides: TGTGCCAGCAATCCCCTACAGGTAACCGGGGCCAACGTCCTGACTTTC.

In its sample, this clonotype is medium-sized. The genes are TRBV7-9 and TRBJ2-1, with D tentatively TRBD1 (7 bases). The germline V gene encodes CDR1 SEHNR and CDR2 FQNEAQ (reference sequence). The CDR3 length is 15 residues. Deletions cut 5 bases from V and 5 bases from J, with 16 bases between. CDR3 sequence reads: CASSAEGAYNNEQFF. CDR3 coding DNA: TGTGCCAGCAGCGCGGAGGGGGCCTACAACAATGAGCAGTTCTTC.

This clonotype was seen ten or more times. The chain recombines TRBV18 with TRBJ2-5; TRBD1 matches at 9 bases. V lost 0 bases to trimming and J lost 0 bases; unmatched junction nucleotides: 5. Germline V lookup: CDR1 KGHSH, CDR2 LQKENI. This CDR3 spans 17 amino acids. In nucleotides, the CDR3 is TGTGCCAGCTCACCACCCTTCGGGACAGGGTACCAAGAGACCCAGTACTTC. Its translation is CASSPPFGTGYQETQYF. The whole variable domain, filled in from reference TRBV18 and TRBJ2-5, reads NAGVMQNPRHLVRRRGQEARLRCSPMKGHSHVYWYRQLPEEGLKFMVYLQKENIIDESGMPKERFSAEFPKEGPSILRIQQVVRGDSAAYFCASSPPFGTGYQETQYFGPGTRLLVL.

This clonotype came up a few times. Just one base apart from a much larger clone, this may be a read error. The CDR3 region is CASSPGGNENLFF. CDR3 bases: TGTGCCAGCTCACCGGGGGGTAATGAAAATCTGTTTTTT. This chain links TRBV18 with TRBJ1-4; possibly TRBD1 for D (5 bases). Germline-derived CDR1 and CDR2 are KGHSH and LQKENI. The CDR3 consists of 13 residues.

This clonotype was seen repeatedly, ten times or more. The gene calls are TRBV18 and TRBJ2-7; possibly TRBD1 or TRBD2 for D (6 bases each). Looked up from germline, CDR1 is KGHSH and CDR2 is LQKENI. The CDR3 sequence is 15 residues long. Trimming left V 3 bases short and J 2 bases short, with 14 bases between. The chain's CDR3 is CASSPTGGFAYEQYV. The CDR3 DNA is TGTGCCAGCTCACCGACCGGGGGCTTCGCCTACGAGCAGTACGTC.

This clonotype occurred many times. The chain joins TRBV5-6 to TRBJ1-3, with a possible D match to TRBD1 (5 bases). Germline loops: CDR1 SGHDT, CDR2 YYEEEE. V lost 4 bases, J lost 2 bases, and 13 bases lay in between. The CDR3 has 15 amino acids. CDR3 residues: CASSLSGLPGNTIYF. In DNA, the CDR3 is TGTGCCAGCAGCCTCTCAGGGCTACCTGGAAACACCATATATTTT.

V is TRBV5-5 and J is TRBJ2-7; no clear D gene. Per germline, CDR1 SGHKS and CDR2 YYEKEE (reference sequence). The CDR3 contains 15 residues. The V gene lost 4 bases and the J gene lost 4 bases, with 18 bases spanning the gap. The CDR3 DNA is TGTGCCAGCAGCCTGGCAGGCAGTGTGGGGTACGAGCAGTACGTC. It is translated as CASSLAGSVGYEQYV.

This clonotype was detected many times. The chain is built from TRBV24-1 and TRBJ1-5; D unclear. CDR3 length equals 15 residues. Germline V gives CDR1 KGHDR, CDR2 SFDVKD. V lost 5 bases to trimming and J lost 1 base, with 11 bases between them. The CDR3 DNA is TGTGCCACCAGTGTTAATTTAGGCAGCAATCAGCCCCAGCATTTT. Translated, it gives CATSVNLGSNQPQHF.

This sequence joins TRBV2 and TRBJ1-2; D remains ambiguous. The CDR3 sequence is 14 residues long. V gave up 6 bases and J gave up 5 bases, with 16 bases separating them. Germline assignment: CDR1 SNHLY and CDR2 FYNNEI. CDR3 region: CASRPGRTPYGYTF. CDR3 coding DNA: TGTGCCAGCAGACCTGGACGCACGCCATATGGCTACACCTTC.

This clonotype has a count of ten or more. The chain combines TRBV5-1 with TRBJ2-5; perhaps TRBD1 as D (5 bases). The germline gives CDR1 SGHRS, CDR2 YFSETQ. V lost 7 bases and J lost 4, with 23 bases in between. There are 16 residues in the CDR3. The CDR3 protein is CASGQGVAHQLETQYF. Here the CDR3 DNA reads TGCGCCAGCGGGCAAGGGGTGGCTCACCAGTTAGAGACCCAGTACTTC.

This clonotype was recorded once. No conserved phenylalanine or tryptophan ends this CDR3, so it is likely a read error. The chain is built from TRBV6-4 and TRBJ2-1; a weak D match, TRBD2 (6 bases). Germline V lookup: CDR1 MRHNA, CDR2 SNTAGT. The CDR3 has 15 amino acids. CDR3 sequence: CASSRLVGPYNEQFL. CDR3 nucleotides: TGTGCCAGCAGTCGACTAGTTGGCCCCTACAACGAGCAGTTCCTC.

This clonotype was detected ten times or more. This sequence may be a read error, since a much larger clone differs from it by one base. The chain recombines TRBV20-1 with TRBJ2-7; D not resolved. Per the germline V gene, CDR1 is DFQATT and CDR2 is SNEGSKA (reference sequence). This CDR3 region has 13 residues. The CDR3 protein is CSARDPTGYAQYF. The CDR3 nucleotides read TGCAGTGCTAGAGATCCGACTGGCTACGCGCAGTACTTC.

This clonotype showed up just once. The chain has TRBV29-1 and TRBJ2-5, with D unclear. Deletions cut 6 bases from V and 7 bases from J, with 9 bases between. This CDR3 is 10 amino acids long. Per germline, CDR1 SQVTM and CDR2 ANQGSEA. This CDR3 is CSVVGPTQYF. The CDR3, as DNA: TGCAGCGTCGTGGGTCCGACCCAGTACTTC.

This clonotype was seen repeatedly, ten times or more. The chain combines TRBV29-1 with TRBJ2-3, with D hard to call. The CDR3 totals 17 residues. The germline V and J ends were trimmed by 7 bases and 2 bases, with 25 bases remaining between them. In germline, CDR1 is SQVTM, CDR2 ANQGSEA. CDR3: CSASREGDDTFTDTQYF. Here the CDR3 DNA reads TGCAGCGCCTCTAGGGAAGGCGACGATACCTTCACAGATACGCAGTATTTT.

In regard to this clonotype: Compared with germline, one end of the junction differs, possibly owing to a read error. V gene TRBV19 combines with J gene TRBJ1-5, with 8 positions matching TRBD1. Germline V gene sequence: CDR1 LNHDA, CDR2 SQIVND (reference sequence). The CDR3 runs to 16 residues. The CDR3 sequence is CASSKTWDRHHQPQHF. The CDR3 nucleotides read TGCGCCAGTAGTAAGACCTGGGACAGGCACCATCAGCCCCAGCATTTT. The full variable domain, with the rest looked up from reference TRBV19 and TRBJ1-5, is DGGITQSPKYLFRKEGQNVTLSCEQNLNHDAMYWYRQDPGQGLRLIYYSQIVNDFQKGDIAEGYSVSREKKESFPLTVTSAQKNPTAFYLCASSKTWDRHHQPQHFGDGTRLSIL.

In this sample, this clonotype turned up many times. This CDR3 is CASSETGTNEKLFF. CDR3 sequence (DNA): TGTGCCAGCAGTGAGACAGGGACTAATGAAAAACTGTTTTTT. The chain couples TRBV2 to TRBJ1-4, with 7 bases matching TRBD1. Trimming at V came to 3 bases and at J to 2 bases, leaving 0 bases not matched to a gene. The CDR3 length is 14 residues. Germline V CDR1 and CDR2: SNHLY, FYNNEI.

At least ten counts were recorded for this clonotype. V and J are TRBV20-1 and TRBJ1-2; 7 bases are a match to TRBD1. The CDR3 spans 14 residues. CDR1 and CDR2 from the germline V gene are DFQATT and SNEGSKA (reference sequence). J gave up 6 bases and V 2 bases, and 9 bases lay outside the gene matches. This CDR3 reads CSARLTGEGHGYTF. The CDR3, as DNA: TGCAGTGCTAGATTAACAGGGGAAGGCCATGGCTACACCTTC.

This clonotype was counted many times. V is TRBV2 and J is TRBJ1-4; the D is unclear. Germline V lookup: CDR1 SNHLY, CDR2 FYNNEI. Trimming stripped 6 bases from V and 8 bases from J, with 13 bases between. The CDR3 is made up of 13 amino acids. The CDR3 sequence is CASSFFLEEKLFF. Written as DNA, the CDR3 is TGTGCCAGCAGCTTTTTCTTGGAGGAAAAACTGTTTTTT.

V usage is TRBV24-1 and J usage is TRBJ2-1, with 8 bases that match TRBD2. Germline CDR1 is KGHDR and CDR2 is SFDVKD. There are 13 residues in the CDR3. V shed 6 bases and J 3 bases; nucleotides not matched to a gene: 0. The DNA for the CDR3 is TGTGCCACCAGTCGGGGGGGCTACAATGAGCAGTTCTTC. Translation gives CATSRGGYNEQFF.

The sample holds a few counts of this clonotype. A single base separates this from a much larger clone, so it may be a read error. The chain recombines TRBV10-2 with TRBJ1-2; no clear D. Germline CDR1 reads WSHSY; CDR2 reads SAAADI. The V and J ends lost 6 bases and 4 bases respectively, with 12 bases between them. The CDR3 is 13 residues long. The CDR3, as DNA: TGCGCCAGCAGCCCCAGACGGGGCTATGGCTACACCTTC. The encoded protein is CASSPRRGYGYTF.

This clonotype appeared many times. The chain couples TRBV6-6 to TRBJ2-5; TRBD1 matches at 8 bases. The CDR3 is 16 residues long. Germline CDR1 reads MNHNY; CDR2 reads SVGAGI (reference sequence). V gave up 2 bases and J gave up 5 bases; unmatched junction bases: 10. CDR3 loop: CASSYQIRTGRETQYF. CDR3 DNA sequence: TGTGCCAGCAGTTACCAGATTCGGACAGGGCGGGAGACCCAGTACTTC.

As concerns this clonotype: The CDR3 carries no conserved terminal phenylalanine or tryptophan, so it likely arises from a read error. V usage is TRBV9 and J usage is TRBJ2-5; 8 positions agree with TRBD1. Germline loops: CDR1 SGDLS, CDR2 YYNGEE. V lost 2 bases to trimming and J lost 5 bases; unmatched junction nucleotides: 2. The CDR3 is 13 amino acids. CDR3 in DNA: TGTGCCAGCAGCGTGGGACAGGTGGAGACCCAGTACTCC. Translating it yields CASSVGQVETQYS.

V and J are TRBV28 and TRBJ1-5; tentative D call: TRBD1 (5 bases). CDR3 length: 14 amino acids. V lost 3 bases and J 6 bases, leaving 12 bases between the germline ends. Germline V gives CDR1 MDHEN, CDR2 SYDVKM. The CDR3 region is CASSLIMGTQPQHF. The DNA for the CDR3 is TGTGCCAGCAGTTTGATTATGGGGACTCAGCCCCAGCATTTT. Supplemented by reference TRBV28 and TRBJ1-5, the full variable domain reads DVKVTQSSRYLVKRTGEKVFLECVQDMDHENMFWYRQDPGLGLRLIYFSYDVKMKEKGDIPEGYSVSREKKERFSLILESASTNQTSMYLCASSLIMGTQPQHFGDGTRLSIL.

Many counts were recorded for this clonotype. The rearrangement links TRBV9 to TRBJ2-5; 9 nucleotides line up with TRBD2. Germline values: CDR1 SGDLS, CDR2 YYNGEE. The CDR3 totals 15 residues. Germline trimming cut 1 base from V and 4 bases from J; bases unmatched to any gene: 5. The CDR3 region has the DNA TGTGCCAGCAGCGTAAATGCGGGGGGGCCAGAGACCCAGTACTTC. Protein product: CASSVNAGGPETQYF.

The chain employs TRBV20-1 and TRBJ2-7, with D hard to call. Germline values: CDR1 DFQATT, CDR2 SNEGSKA (reference sequence). The V end was cut by 0 bases, the J end by 2 bases, with 11 bases between. The CDR3 length is 14 residues. In DNA, the CDR3 is TGCAGTGCTAGAGATATCGCAGGCCCCTACGAGCAGTACGTC. Its protein is CSARDIAGPYEQYV.